The 10 T cell receptor beta chains below come from one sample, sequenced in a study of blood T cell repertoires in COVID-19. This table comes from immunoSEQ multiplex PCR, and its TCRdb copy is limited to in-frame clones, with some not included. The repertoire holds 450,000 or so clones, with about 90% as singletons. Material for sequencing was peripheral blood. Every receptor here comes from a man aged 18 to 29 with COVID-19, enrolled during active disease.

The chain links TRBV20-1 to TRBJ2-5; 12 nucleotides line up with TRBD2. This CDR3 comprises 17 residues. The germline V gene has CDR1 DFQATT and CDR2 SNEGSKA (reference sequence). Germline trimming cut 3 bases from V and 4 bases from J; bases unmatched to any gene: 12. CDR3 DNA sequence: TGCAGTGCTAGTGGGGGGGAACGGACTAGCGGGATAGAGACCCAGTACTTC. Protein sequence: CSASGGERTSGIETQYF.

As regards this clone: An end of the junction differs from the germline gene, which may be a read error. The chain uses TRBV13 and TRBJ1-1; D possibly corresponds to TRBD1 (6 bases). The germline gives CDR1 PRHDT, CDR2 FYEKMQ (reference sequence). CDR3 length: 13 residues. The CDR3 DNA reads TGTGCCAGCACCTTAAGGGGGAAAGCTGAAGCTTTCTTT. Its protein is CASTLRGKAEAFF. Together with reference TRBV13 and TRBJ1-1, the CDR3 gives the full variable domain: AAGVIQSPRHLIKEKRETATLKCYPIPRHDTVYWYQQGPGQDPQFLISFYEKMQSDKGSIPDRFSAQQFSDYHSELNMSSLELGDSALYFCASTLRGKAEAFFGQGTRLTVV.

V and J are TRBV18 and TRBJ2-3, with D possibly being TRBD2 (6 bases). The germline gives CDR1 KGHSH, CDR2 LQKENI. Trimming took off 5 bases at V and 6 bases at J, with 15 bases between the two ends. This CDR3 has 14 residues. DNA for the CDR3: TGTGCCAGCTCATTGGCTAGCGCAGGGGATACGCAGTATTTT. Its protein product is CASSLASAGDTQYF.

This chain links TRBV5-1 with TRBJ2-5; 8 nucleotides line up with TRBD2. This CDR3 is built from 16 residues. Germline values: CDR1 SGHRS, CDR2 YFSETQ. V gave up 2 bases and J gave up 7 bases; unmatched junction bases: 13. The CDR3 DNA follows: TGCGCCAGCAGCTTCCTCCAGCGGGGGCCCCAGGGGACCCAGTACTTC. Translation gives CASSFLQRGPQGTQYF.

J is TRBJ1-4 and V is TRBV5-1, with D perhaps TRBD1 (5 bases). Trimming pared 0 bases from V and 4 bases from J, leaving 10 bases between. Germline lookup yields CDR1 SGHRS and CDR2 YFSETQ. This CDR3 contains 15 residues. The CDR3 nucleotides read TGCGCCAGCAGCTTGGATCCAGGGCTTAATGAAAAACTGTTTTTT. It codes for CASSLDPGLNEKLFF. The entire variable domain, with the rest obtained from reference TRBV5-1 and TRBJ1-4, is as follows: KAGVTQTPRYLIKTRGQQVTLSCSPISGHRSVSWYQQTPGQGLQFLFEYFSETQRNKGNFPGRFSGRQFSNSRSEMNVSTLELGDSALYLCASSLDPGLNEKLFFGSGTQLSVL.

This clone appeared once. V and J are TRBV5-1 and TRBJ2-7, with no clear D. This CDR3 is 12 amino acids long. Trimming removed 1 base from V and 1 base from J, with 3 bases in between. Looked up from germline, CDR1 is SGHRS and CDR2 is YFSETQ. Here the CDR3 DNA reads TGCGCCAGCAGCTTGCAGTCCTACGAGCAGTACTTC. Encoded protein: CASSLQSYEQYF.

This chain connects TRBV18 to TRBJ1-2, with 9 bases identical to TRBD1. Germline assignment: CDR1 KGHSH and CDR2 LQKENI. After removal of 5 bases from V and 8 bases from J, the junction contained 12 bases not matched to a gene. There are 15 residues in the CDR3. CDR3 in DNA: TGTGCCAGCTCAAGAGCAACAGGGGGCGCAGAAGGCTACACCTTC. It yields the protein CASSRATGGAEGYTF.

The V gene is TRBV10-1, the J gene TRBJ2-5; D perhaps matches TRBD2 (5 bases). Trimming stripped 3 bases from V and 1 base from J, with 12 bases between. The V gene's germline CDR1 is WNHNN and CDR2 SYGVQD (reference sequence). This CDR3 has 15 amino acids. CDR3 residues: CASSDRSGPQETQYF. The CDR3 DNA reads as TGCGCCAGCAGTGATAGGAGCGGACCCCAAGAGACCCAGTACTTC.

The chain recombines TRBV11-3 with TRBJ1-3; no firm D call. Germline CDR1 is SGHNT and CDR2 is YENEEA. V lost 3 bases and J lost 0, with 12 bases in between. There are 16 residues in the CDR3. This CDR3 reads CASSFGDLGSGNTIYF. The CDR3 bases are TGTGCCAGCAGCTTCGGGGATCTCGGCTCTGGAAACACCATATATTTT.

This rearrangement joins TRBV6-4 to TRBJ2-7; D might be TRBD1 (5 bases). This CDR3 has 16 amino acids. V gave up 7 bases and J gave up 5 bases, with 24 bases separating them. Germline V gene sequence: CDR1 MRHNA, CDR2 SNTAGT. The CDR3 is CASTPLRQGKVHEQYF. CDR3 nucleotides: TGTGCCAGCACCCCCCTCCGGCAGGGAAAGGTTCACGAGCAGTACTTC.